These 3 T cell receptor beta chains came from one sample sequenced in a study of blood T cell repertoires in COVID-19. Repertoires were generated with immunoSEQ multiplex PCR, while TCRdb's copy carries only in-frame clones and drops some. The sample lists fewer than 250,000 clones; roughly nine tenths were seen once. Sequencing used peripheral blood. Receptor source: a middle-aged man with acute or convalescent COVID-19.

This chain uses TRBV30 with TRBJ2-3; D possibly corresponds to TRBD2 (5 bases). The CDR3 runs 11 residues. Per the germline V gene, CDR1 is GTSNPN and CDR2 is SVGIG (reference sequence). The ends were cut back, 3 bases at V and 5 bases at J, with 6 bases in the middle. For the CDR3, the DNA is TGTGCCTGGAGCGGGGAAGATACGCAGTATTTT. Translation: CAWSGEDTQYF.

This clone has a single count. This chain's CDR3 is CASSLAGGPTQYF. CDR3 DNA: TGCGCCAGCAGTTTGGCGGGAGGGCCTACGCAGTATTTT. The chain employs TRBV10-2 and TRBJ2-3, with 9 positions matching TRBD2. Germline lookup yields CDR1 WSHSY and CDR2 SAAADI. Unmatched junction bases numbered 5, after V lost 5 bases and J lost 8 bases. This CDR3 region has 13 residues.

In the case of this clone: The sample has other DNA sequences that encode this CDR3 too. The gene calls are TRBV28 and TRBJ2-7; D not certain. Germline loops: CDR1 MDHEN, CDR2 SYDVKM. The V end lost 3 bases, the J end lost 4 bases, and 4 bases lay between the germline ends. This CDR3 has 11 residues. For the CDR3, the DNA is TGTGCCAGCAGTTTCATTTACGAGCAGTACTTC. It is translated as CASSFIYEQYF.